The 28 T cell receptor beta chains below all came from one sample that was sequenced in a study of beta chain features in type 1 diabetes. Sequenced material consisted of expressed TCRB transcripts (all of the isolated RNA was reverse transcribed). Assay used: immunoSEQ multiplex PCR; TCRdb lists only in-frame clones, some missing. This table holds 300,000 to 400,000 clones, 11% found once. The source material was naive CD4+ T cells from blood. These receptors were obtained from a woman aged 30 to 39 in good health.

This chain uses TRBV28 with TRBJ1-5; D remains unclear. There are 15 residues in the CDR3. Germline V gene sequence: CDR1 MDHEN, CDR2 SYDVKM. The ends were cut back, 2 bases at V and 4 bases at J, with 12 bases in the middle. DNA of the CDR3: TGTGCCAGCAGTTTAGAGGGCACCCGAAATCAGCCCCAGCATTTT. It yields the protein CASSLEGTRNQPQHF. The full variable domain, completed using reference TRBV28 and TRBJ1-5, is DVKVTQSSRYLVKRTGEKVFLECVQDMDHENMFWYRQDPGLGLRLIYFSYDVKMKEKGDIPEGYSVSREKKERFSLILESASTNQTSMYLCASSLEGTRNQPQHFGDGTRLSIL.

This clone was seen a handful of times. The chain combines TRBV10-3 with TRBJ2-1; 10 nucleotides line up with TRBD2. The length of the CDR3 is 12 residues. After removal of 8 bases from V and 8 bases from J, the junction contained 3 bases not matched to a gene. Germline assignment: CDR1 ENHRY and CDR2 SYGVKD. The chain's CDR3 is CAIGLAGDEQFF. The CDR3 DNA sequence: TGTGCCATCGGTCTAGCGGGAGATGAGCAGTTCTTC.

This clone has a handful of counts. The chain uses TRBV28 and TRBJ1-1; weak D call: TRBD1 (5 bases). V lost 2 bases, J lost 9 bases, and 10 bases lay in between. The CDR3 runs to 12 residues. CDR1 MDHEN and CDR2 SYDVKM come from the germline V gene. This CDR3 reads CASSLSRAQAFF. The CDR3 coding sequence is TGTGCCAGCAGTTTAAGCAGGGCCCAAGCTTTCTTT. Together with reference TRBV28 and TRBJ1-1, the CDR3 gives the full variable domain: DVKVTQSSRYLVKRTGEKVFLECVQDMDHENMFWYRQDPGLGLRLIYFSYDVKMKEKGDIPEGYSVSREKKERFSLILESASTNQTSMYLCASSLSRAQAFFGQGTRLTVV.

V and J are TRBV7-8 and TRBJ2-7; no firm D call. The CDR3 is 13 residues long. V dropped 3 bases and J dropped 0 bases, with 6 bases sitting between them. Per the germline V gene, CDR1 is SGHVS and CDR2 is FQNEAQ. This CDR3 reads CASSLLGSYEQYF. The CDR3 bases are TGTGCCAGCAGCTTGCTAGGCTCCTACGAGCAGTACTTC.

This clone has just a few counts. This rearrangement joins TRBV4-2 to TRBJ1-4; D is possibly TRBD1 (6 bases). The CDR3 extends over 16 amino acids. Germline V gives CDR1 LGHNA, CDR2 YNFKEQ. V was clipped by 3 bases and J by 8 bases, with 19 bases between them. The CDR3 protein is CASSQTYREGNEKLFF. The CDR3 nucleotides are TGTGCCAGCAGCCAGACTTACAGGGAAGGAAACGAAAAACTGTTTTTT.

This clone was seen a few times. CDR3 sequence reads: CASSRKREGRGNEQFF. The CDR3 nucleotides are TGTGCCAGCAGCAGGAAGCGGGAGGGCCGAGGCAATGAGCAGTTCTTC. This chain links TRBV4-2 with TRBJ2-1, with TRBD2 identical over 10 bases. V lost 5 bases to trimming and J lost 6 bases; unmatched junction nucleotides: 10. The CDR3 length is 16 residues. Germline CDR1 LGHNA, CDR2 YNFKEQ.

This chain connects TRBV7-9 to TRBJ2-2; maybe TRBD2 (6 bases). This CDR3 spans 15 amino acids. Germline CDR1 reads SEHNR; CDR2 reads FQNEAQ (reference sequence). Trimming pared 1 base from V and 1 base from J, leaving 7 bases between. The CDR3 protein is CASSLGTKNTGELFF. CDR3 in DNA: TGTGCCAGCAGCTTAGGGACTAAGAACACCGGGGAGCTGTTTTTT.

Remarks on this clone: Distinct nucleotide sequences in the sample also encode this CDR3. V is TRBV29-1 and J is TRBJ1-5, with D possibly being TRBD1 (5 bases). The V gene lost 4 bases and the J gene lost 4 bases, with 11 bases spanning the gap. The CDR3 consists of 13 residues. Germline V lookup: CDR1 SQVTM, CDR2 ANQGSEA. In DNA, the CDR3 is TGCAGCGTTGGCTCCGGGGGTAATCAGCCCCAGCATTTT. As protein: CSVGSGGNQPQHF.

In its sample, this clone was seen a few times. The rearrangement uses TRBV7-9 and TRBJ2-3; D is undetermined. Germline values: CDR1 SEHNR, CDR2 FQNEAQ (reference sequence). CDR3 length: 12 residues. Trimming removed 4 bases from V and 6 bases from J, with 8 bases in between. The CDR3 DNA reads TGTGCCAGCAGCTCCCGCCGGGATACGCAGTATTTT. Protein sequence: CASSSRRDTQYF. Together with reference TRBV7-9 and TRBJ2-3, the CDR3 gives the full variable domain: DTGVSQNPRHKITKRGQNVTFRCDPISEHNRLYWYRQTLGQGPEFLTYFQNEAQLEKSRLLSDRFSAERPKGSFSTLEIQRTEQGDSAMYLCASSSRRDTQYFGPGTRLTVL.

The rearrangement uses TRBV28 and TRBJ2-1; 11 positions agree with TRBD2. With 2 bases clipped from V and 5 bases from J, the junction kept 8 bases outside the gene matches. Germline CDR1 reads MDHEN; CDR2 reads SYDVKM. There are 17 residues in the CDR3. The DNA for the CDR3 is TGTGCCAGCAGTTTACCCCTGACTAGCGGGGTTAACAATGAGCAGTTCTTC. Its translation: CASSLPLTSGVNNEQFF. The variable domain in full, with the rest retrieved from reference TRBV28 and TRBJ2-1, is DVKVTQSSRYLVKRTGEKVFLECVQDMDHENMFWYRQDPGLGLRLIYFSYDVKMKEKGDIPEGYSVSREKKERFSLILESASTNQTSMYLCASSLPLTSGVNNEQFFGPGTRLTVL.

This clone was observed a handful of times. CDR3 sequence: CSVVRGTYEQYF. The DNA of the CDR3 is TGCAGCGTTGTAAGGGGGACCTACGAGCAGTACTTC. The chain recombines TRBV29-1 with TRBJ2-7, with D possibly matching TRBD1 (6 bases). V dropped 4 bases and J dropped 2 bases, with 9 bases sitting between them. Germline V gives CDR1 SQVTM, CDR2 ANQGSEA. The CDR3 loop spans 12 amino acids.

This chain connects TRBV2 to TRBJ2-1, with D uncertain. Trimming stripped 2 bases from V and 7 bases from J, with 12 bases between. CDR3 size: 14 residues. The germline gives CDR1 SNHLY, CDR2 FYNNEI. Here the CDR3 reads CASSELLFLNEQFF. The CDR3, as DNA: TGTGCCAGCAGTGAATTACTTTTCCTAAATGAGCAGTTCTTC.

The chain employs TRBV7-2 and TRBJ2-2; tentative D call: TRBD1 (6 bases). The germline gives CDR1 SGHTA, CDR2 FQGNSA. This CDR3 comprises 14 residues. Trimming took 1 base from V and 5 from J, leaving 8 bases between them. CDR3 DNA sequence: TGTGCCAGCAGCTTAGACAGGGAGACCGGGGAGCTGTTTTTT. As protein: CASSLDRETGELFF.

This clone has more than one count but fewer than ten. The V gene is TRBV6-5, the J gene TRBJ2-7; 8 bases map to TRBD1. V trimming: 5 bases; J trimming: 1 base; junction bases outside the gene matches: 1. The germline V gene encodes CDR1 MNHEY and CDR2 SVGAGI. The CDR3 is 13 amino acids. The CDR3 coding sequence is TGTGCCAGCAGTAGGACAGGGTCCTACGAGCAGTACTTC. Encoded protein: CASSRTGSYEQYF.

This chain links TRBV9 with TRBJ2-1; the match to TRBD2 covers 11 bases. Germline V gene lookup returns CDR1 SGDLS and CDR2 YYNGEE. There are 17 residues in the CDR3. J was trimmed by 4 bases and V by 3 bases; bases with no gene match: 9. This CDR3 reads CASSAGRGTSGYNEQFF. As DNA, the CDR3 is TGTGCCAGCAGCGCCGGCCGCGGGACTAGCGGTTACAATGAGCAGTTCTTC. Full variable domain (outside the CDR3, taken from reference TRBV9 and TRBJ2-1): DSGVTQTPKHLITATGQRVTLRCSPRSGDLSVYWYQQSLDQGLQFLIQYYNGEERAKGNILERFSAQQFPDLHSELNLSSLELGDSALYFCASSAGRGTSGYNEQFFGPGTRLTVL.

The rearrangement joins TRBV6-5 to TRBJ2-1, with 11 bases lining up with TRBD2. V was pared by 1 base and J by 4 bases, with 3 bases of the junction left unmatched. The CDR3 has 16 residues. From germline, CDR1 is MNHEY and CDR2 SVGAGI. The CDR3 is CASSYFLAGGYNEQFF. The CDR3 coding sequence is TGTGCCAGCAGTTACTTCCTAGCGGGAGGTTACAATGAGCAGTTCTTC.

The gene calls are TRBV28 and TRBJ2-5; TRBD2 matches at 12 bases. From germline, CDR1 is MDHEN and CDR2 SYDVKM. V gave up 4 bases and J gave up 4 bases; unmatched junction bases: 4. The CDR3 runs to 15 residues. CDR3 sequence reads: CASSSSGRAGETQYF. CDR3 bases: TGTGCCAGCAGTTCTAGCGGGAGGGCTGGAGAGACCCAGTACTTC.

The rearrangement uses TRBV5-4 and TRBJ2-7; TRBD1 aligns across 8 bases. V was pared by 2 bases and J by 6 bases, with 10 bases of the junction left unmatched. CDR3 size: 15 residues. The germline gives CDR1 SGHNT, CDR2 YYREEE (reference sequence). The CDR3 DNA reads as TGTGCCAGCAGCTTTGGCGGACAGGGCGGTGGCGAGCAGTACTTC. It yields the protein CASSFGGQGGGEQYF.

This clone has only a few counts. This chain connects TRBV11-2 to TRBJ2-1, with 14 nucleotides matching TRBD2. Trimming at V came to 6 bases and at J to 5 bases, leaving 6 bases not matched to a gene. Germline V gene lookup returns CDR1 SGHAT and CDR2 FQNNGV. This CDR3 has 16 amino acids. The CDR3 protein is CASSRLAGGSHNEQFF. CDR3 DNA sequence: TGTGCCAGCAGTCGACTAGCGGGAGGGAGTCACAATGAGCAGTTCTTC.

There are a few counts of this clone. The chain combines TRBV18 with TRBJ1-5, with D uncertain. Germline CDR1 reads KGHSH; CDR2 reads LQKENI. The V end lost 1 base, the J end lost 6 bases, and 7 bases lay between the germline ends. CDR3 length: 13 residues. This CDR3 is CASSPLPSQPQHF. CDR3 nucleotides: TGTGCCAGCTCACCACTTCCCAGTCAGCCCCAGCATTTT. The entire variable domain, with the rest obtained from reference TRBV18 and TRBJ1-5, is as follows: NAGVMQNPRHLVRRRGQEARLRCSPMKGHSHVYWYRQLPEEGLKFMVYLQKENIIDESGMPKERFSAEFPKEGPSILRIQQVVRGDSAAYFCASSPLPSQPQHFGDGTRLSIL.

This clone was found a few times. The chain links TRBV30 to TRBJ2-7; a weak D match, TRBD2 (6 bases). CDR3 length equals 13 residues. The germline CDR1 and CDR2 sequences are GTSNPN and SVGIG (reference sequence). The V gene lost 3 bases and the J gene lost 5 bases, with 14 bases spanning the gap. The DNA of the CDR3 is TGTGCCTGGAGGTCCGGAGGGGTCCACGAGCAGTACTTC. Amino acids: CAWRSGGVHEQYF.

The CDR3 bases are TGTGCCAGCAGCCCCACAGACAGGGCGAACACTGAAGCTTTCTTT. It codes for CASSPTDRANTEAFF. The chain is built from TRBV27 and TRBJ1-1; 7 nucleotides line up with TRBD1. This CDR3 is 15 amino acids long. The V gene end was trimmed by 6 bases and the J gene end by 1 base; junction bases not matched to a gene: 8. Germline V gives CDR1 MNHEY, CDR2 SMNVEV (reference sequence).

This clone has only a few counts. The J gene is TRBJ2-7, the V gene TRBV4-2, with D tentatively TRBD1 (6 bases). CDR3 length: 14 residues. Germline V CDR1 and CDR2: LGHNA, YNFKEQ. Trimming left V 4 bases short and J 3 bases short, with 13 bases between. The CDR3 loop reads CASSPGVGSYEQYF. CDR3 nucleotide sequence: TGTGCCAGCAGCCCAGGGGTAGGGAGCTACGAGCAGTACTTC.

The chain carries TRBV28 and TRBJ2-1, with D perhaps TRBD1 (6 bases). V was pared by 5 bases and J by 10 bases, with 12 bases between. Germline V gene data show CDR1 as MDHEN and CDR2 as SYDVKM. CDR3 size: 12 residues. The CDR3 coding sequence is TGTGCCAGCAGTACAGGGAGTCGGGAGCAGTTCTTC. Its translation is CASSTGSREQFF.

The rearrangement uses TRBV19 and TRBJ1-1; D might be TRBD1 (6 bases). Germline CDR1 LNHDA, CDR2 SQIVND (reference sequence). The CDR3 extends over 15 amino acids. Between the trimmed V and J ends, which lost 5 bases and 3 bases, there was a span of 16 bases. The chain's CDR3 is CASSEGSQGDTEAFF. The CDR3 DNA is TGTGCCAGTAGTGAAGGGTCACAGGGTGACACTGAAGCTTTCTTT.

This clone turned up a few times. The J gene is TRBJ2-7, the V gene TRBV6-6; D possibly corresponds to TRBD1 (5 bases). CDR1 is MNHNY, CDR2 SVGAGI, per germline (reference sequence). Trimming stripped 0 bases from V and 0 bases from J, with 6 bases between. The CDR3 consists of 14 residues. The CDR3 sequence is CASSYSGHSYEQYF. CDR3 bases: TGTGCCAGCAGTTACTCTGGACACTCCTACGAGCAGTACTTC.

This clone was found a few times. The chain carries TRBV7-2 and TRBJ2-3; D perhaps matches TRBD2 (5 bases). From germline, CDR1 is SGHTA and CDR2 FQGNSA. There are 14 residues in the CDR3. Trimming removed 5 bases from V and 3 bases from J, with 12 bases in between. Here the CDR3 DNA reads TGTGCCAGCAGCCCCACTAGGAGGACAGATACGCAGTATTTT. It encodes CASSPTRRTDTQYF.

The chain couples TRBV18 to TRBJ2-3; TRBD2 matches at 9 bases. Per germline, CDR1 KGHSH and CDR2 LQKENI. The CDR3 has 19 amino acids. Unmatched junction bases numbered 16, after V lost 5 bases and J lost 1 base. The chain's CDR3 is CASSAAGASGIAGTDTQYF. DNA of the CDR3: TGTGCCAGCTCAGCTGCTGGGGCTAGCGGGATTGCGGGCACAGATACGCAGTATTTT.